This TCR beta chain was profiled in a study of regulatory T cells in long-lasting Graves disease. Construction of the TCR beta libraries employed iRepertoire HTBI primers in conjunction with Arm-PCR of CDR3 regions. TCRdb fed the multiplex PCR reads into MiXCR, producing one record per CDR3 protein. The table includes a few hundred thousand distinct CDR3 sequences, 23% detected once. V was clipped by 7 bases and J by 4 bases; unmatched bases: 4. Germline assignment: CDR1 SNHLY and CDR2 FYNNEI. CDR3 length: 14 residues. Time point indicated: persistent/refractory GD, antithyroid drugs over 5 years with positive TRAb. There was RNA extracted from PBMCs, and the TCR library was made from it. Patients came through an endocrinology department, and that department was in Xi'an, China. This clonotype has a count of ten or more.

This receptor was identified in a woman aged 40 to 49 with Graves disease. V usage is TRBV2 and J usage is TRBJ2-5; 12 positions match TRBD1. This specimen was peripheral blood mononuclear cells (PBMCs), taken when the disease was refractory, from a patient treated with antithyroid drugs. CDR3 DNA: TGTGCCAGCATGAGGGACAGGGGGCCAGAGACCCAGTACTTC. It is translated as CASMRDRGPETQYF.